This T cell receptor beta chain derives from a study of early T cells in non-severe SARS-CoV-2 infection. Study summary: Sequenced material consisted of bulk RNA (from unsorted whole blood), and chains were unpaired.

The V gene's germline CDR1 is SGHTA and CDR2 FQGNSA. CDR3 length: 16 residues. V lost 1 base and J lost 5; bases outside the gene matches: 8. Attachment of unique molecular identifiers was made to individual cDNA molecules. TCRdb processed the 5' RACE reads anew with MiXCR; each CDR3 protein has one entry. The sample has about 32,000 distinct CDR3 sequences; roughly 9.3% are singletons. This clonotype has only a few counts. What it binds is unknown. Study outcomes and limitations: VDJdb matches were skewed toward anti-spike CD8 T cell responses.

The receptor was isolated from an adult who was a healthcare worker with PCR-confirmed SARS-CoV-2 infection or an uninfected control (not recorded which). This sequence joins TRBV7-2 and TRBJ2-1, with 7 bases lining up with TRBD1. What was sequenced was whole blood. DNA of the CDR3: TGTGCCAGCAGCTTAGTCACAGGGGTGTGGGACAATGAGCAGTTCTTC. Protein sequence: CASSLVTGVWDNEQFF.